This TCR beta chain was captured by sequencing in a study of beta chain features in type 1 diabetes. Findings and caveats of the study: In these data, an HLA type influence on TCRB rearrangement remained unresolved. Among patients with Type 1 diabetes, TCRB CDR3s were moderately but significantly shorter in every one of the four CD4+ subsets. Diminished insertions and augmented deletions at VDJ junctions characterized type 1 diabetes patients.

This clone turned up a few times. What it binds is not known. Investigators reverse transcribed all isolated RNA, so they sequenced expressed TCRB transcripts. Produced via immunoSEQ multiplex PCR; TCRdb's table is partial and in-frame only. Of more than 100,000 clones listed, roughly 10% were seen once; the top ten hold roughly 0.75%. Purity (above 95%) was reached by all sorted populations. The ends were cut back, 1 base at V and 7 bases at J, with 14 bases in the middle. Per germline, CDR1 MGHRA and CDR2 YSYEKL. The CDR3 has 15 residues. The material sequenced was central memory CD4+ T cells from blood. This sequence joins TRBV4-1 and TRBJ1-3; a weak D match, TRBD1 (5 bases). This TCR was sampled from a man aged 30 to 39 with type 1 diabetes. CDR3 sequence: CASSQVHQEGNTIYF. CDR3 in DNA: TGCGCCAGCAGCCAAGTGCACCAGGAGGGGAACACCATATATTTT.